Listed here are 25 T cell receptor beta chains from one sample, sequenced in a study of blood T cells in healthy people across ages. A second PCR, run for roughly 7 to 12 cycles, used a sample-barcoded 5' primer plus a J-beta primer mix. A single record per CDR3 protein comes from TCRdb applying MiXCR to the 5' RACE reads. The sample consists of about 640,000 distinct CDR3 sequences, approximately 59% of them appearing once. The source material was blood. These receptors were obtained from a man aged 55 to 70 in good health.

The chain recombines TRBV10-3 with TRBJ2-2, with D unclear. CDR3 length: 14 residues. Germline CDR1 reads ENHRY; CDR2 reads SYGVKD. V was clipped by 5 bases and J by 0 bases, with 7 bases between them. The CDR3 loop reads CAISRQTNTGELFF. The CDR3 nucleotides read TGTGCCATCAGTCGGCAAACGAACACCGGGGAGCTGTTTTTT.

This clonotype was detected only once. The gene calls are TRBV5-1 and TRBJ2-5, with D possibly TRBD1 on 5 matching bases. Looked up from germline, CDR1 is SGHRS and CDR2 is YFSETQ. The CDR3 loop spans 13 amino acids. The V gene lost 7 bases and the J gene lost 1 base, with 11 bases spanning the gap. CDR3 amino acids: CASGAGGQETQYF. CDR3 coding DNA: TGCGCCAGCGGGGCAGGTGGCCAAGAGACCCAGTACTTC.

The genes are TRBV5-1 and TRBJ1-2; 7 nucleotides match TRBD1. Germline-derived CDR1 and CDR2 are SGHRS and YFSETQ. Trimming removed 0 bases from V and 5 bases from J; junction bases left unmatched: 4. The CDR3 has 14 residues. CDR3 in DNA: TGCGCCAGCAGCTTGGAAGGGACAGAGTATGGCTACACCTTC. It encodes CASSLEGTEYGYTF.

J is TRBJ2-1 and V is TRBV7-9; 12 bases are a match to TRBD2. The CDR3 has 17 amino acids. The germline CDR1 and CDR2 sequences are SEHNR and FQNEAQ (reference sequence). Germline trimming cut 5 bases from V and 0 bases from J; bases unmatched to any gene: 5. CDR3: CASSRTSGGSSYNEQFF. Here the CDR3 DNA reads TGTGCCAGCAGCCGTACTAGCGGGGGGAGCTCCTACAATGAGCAGTTCTTC.

The chain has TRBV7-2 and TRBJ1-5, with D perhaps TRBD1 (6 bases). The germline gives CDR1 SGHTA, CDR2 FQGNSA. CDR3 length: 14 amino acids. V was trimmed by 8 bases and J by 7 bases, leaving 18 bases between them. The CDR3 DNA sequence: TGTGCCAGCGGGGGACACGGGGGGCAGCAGCCCCAGCATTTT. Protein: CASGGHGGQQPQHF.

V is TRBV4-2 and J is TRBJ1-1; 7 bases are a match to TRBD1. The junction had 10 bases not matched to a gene; V was cut back by 1 base and J by 8 bases. Looked up from germline, CDR1 is LGHNA and CDR2 is YNFKEQ. The CDR3 has 15 amino acids. The CDR3 DNA follows: TGTGCCAGCAGCCAAGGGGGGATGACAGGGAAGGAAGCTTTCTTT. This translates into CASSQGGMTGKEAFF.

The chain has TRBV7-2 and TRBJ2-3, with 7 bases identical to TRBD2. With 1 base clipped from V and 4 bases from J, the junction kept 5 bases outside the gene matches. This CDR3 region has 15 residues. Germline V CDR1 and CDR2: SGHTA, FQGNSA. CDR3 DNA: TGTGCCAGCAGCTTAGGGGGGGGGTTTGCAGATACGCAGTATTTT. It translates to CASSLGGGFADTQYF. The complete variable domain, with remaining parts taken from reference TRBV7-2 and TRBJ2-3, reads GAGVSQSPSNKVTEKGKDVELRCDPISGHTALYWYRQSLGQGLEFLIYFQGNSAPDKSGLPSDRFSAERTGGSVSTLTIQRTQQEDSAVYLCASSLGGGFADTQYFGPGTRLTVL.

This clonotype was seen a few times. The CDR3 DNA sequence: TGCGCCAGCAGCGTGGGGTCGACAGGGTCGGGCGATACGCAGTATTTT. Its protein is CASSVGSTGSGDTQYF. The chain links TRBV5-1 to TRBJ2-3, with 7 bases matching TRBD1. From germline, CDR1 is SGHRS and CDR2 YFSETQ. The CDR3 spans 16 residues. V shed 4 bases, J shed 6 bases, and the junction held 14 bases outside the gene matches.

This clonotype was found once. The chain joins TRBV7-9 to TRBJ1-1; the D is unclear. This CDR3 region has 14 residues. Germline V CDR1 and CDR2: SEHNR, FQNEAQ (reference sequence). V shed 5 bases and J shed 2 bases, with 12 bases lying between them. CDR3 DNA sequence: TGTGCCAGCAGCGGTGGACGGATCAACACTGAAGCTTTCTTT. This encodes CASSGGRINTEAFF.

This clonotype was counted between two and nine times. The chain recombines TRBV9 with TRBJ2-1; TRBD1 agrees at 9 bases. V was clipped by 2 bases and J by 5 bases; unmatched bases: 5. The CDR3 runs to 15 residues. Germline-derived CDR1 and CDR2 are SGDLS and YYNGEE. This chain's CDR3 is CASSVGQGGDNEQFF. The CDR3 DNA sequence: TGTGCCAGCAGCGTGGGACAGGGTGGTGACAATGAGCAGTTCTTC.

The CDR3 DNA is TGCAGCGTAGAGGTGGCGGAGACCCAGTACTTC. This codes for CSVEVAETQYF. The J gene is TRBJ2-5, the V gene TRBV29-1; no firm D call. Trimming stripped 6 bases from V and 5 bases from J, with 10 bases between. This CDR3 region has 11 residues. Germline CDR1 reads SQVTM; CDR2 reads ANQGSEA.

V usage is TRBV12-3 or TRBV12-4 and J usage is TRBJ1-2; TRBD1 matches at 7 bases. CDR3 size: 16 residues. The junction had 15 bases not matched to a gene; V was cut back by 6 bases and J by 5 bases. CDR3 nucleotides: TGTGCCAGCAGCCCAGGGACAGCCAAAAATGGGTATGGCTACACCTTC. Amino acids: CASSPGTAKNGYGYTF.

This clonotype was picked up a small number of times. The genes are TRBV3-1 and TRBJ2-7; D unresolved. This CDR3 is 15 amino acids long. V lost 2 bases and J 2 bases, leaving 13 bases between the germline ends. Germline V gene data show CDR1 as LGHDT and CDR2 as YNNKEL (reference sequence). CDR3 DNA: TGTGCCAGCAGCCAACAGCCAGTTGGGGCCTACGAGCAGTACTTC. Translating it yields CASSQQPVGAYEQYF.

V gene TRBV9 combines with J gene TRBJ2-5; the match to TRBD2 covers 10 bases. The CDR3 spans 15 residues. Losses at the gene ends were 6 bases for V and 1 base for J; bases not matched to a gene: 6. CDR1 is SGDLS, CDR2 YYNGEE, per germline. The CDR3 DNA is TGTGCCAGCAATCCAGCGGGGGGGACCCAAGAGACCCAGTACTTC. Encoded protein: CASNPAGGTQETQYF.

The chain is built from TRBV10-2 and TRBJ2-7; 7 positions match TRBD1. There are 14 residues in the CDR3. The V segment lost 8 bases and the J segment 2 bases; nucleotides outside the gene matches: 9. CDR1 is WSHSY and CDR2 is SAAADI in the germline V gene. The CDR3 coding sequence is TGCGCCAGCGCTACTGGACAGGCTCCCTACGAGCAGTACTTC. Its protein product is CASATGQAPYEQYF.

The chain joins TRBV29-1 to TRBJ2-3, with TRBD2 as a possible D gene (5 bases). The V gene's germline CDR1 is SQVTM and CDR2 ANQGSEA. The CDR3 runs to 12 residues. V lost 6 bases to trimming and J lost 6 bases, with 13 bases between them. CDR3: CSVLPPGDTQYF. The CDR3 DNA follows: TGCAGCGTACTACCCCCGGGGGATACGCAGTATTTT.

The DNA for the CDR3 is TGCAGTGCTATAGCGGACAACAATCAGCCCCAGCATTTT. Protein sequence: CSAIADNNQPQHF. The rearrangement links TRBV20-1 to TRBJ1-5; D may be TRBD1 (5 bases). Germline V gives CDR1 DFQATT, CDR2 SNEGSKA (reference sequence). The V end lost 4 bases, the J end lost 3 bases, and 10 bases lay between the germline ends. The length of the CDR3 is 13 residues.

The gene calls are TRBV12-3 or TRBV12-4 and TRBJ2-7, with 9 positions matching TRBD1. Gene TRBJ2-5 matches the end of the DNA better, so the J call may be wrong. This CDR3 region has 14 residues. The chain's CDR3 is CASSQGQGSQTQYF. The CDR3 nucleotides are TGTGCCAGCAGTCAGGGACAGGGCTCGCAGACCCAGTACTTC.

This clonotype was seen more than once but under ten times. The genes are TRBV15 and TRBJ1-2; D is unclear. With 0 bases removed from V and 2 bases from J, the gap between germline ends came to 10 bases. The CDR3 extends over 15 amino acids. CDR1 and CDR2 (germline): LNHNV, YYDKDF (reference sequence). CDR3 nucleotide sequence: TGTGCCACCAGCAGAGATCGAGGGAAAAACTATGGCTACACCTTC. Translated, it gives CATSRDRGKNYGYTF.

Concerning this clonotype: A much larger clone differs by one base, so this may be a read error. The chain couples TRBV4-1 to TRBJ2-7, with 8 bases identical to TRBD1. The CDR3 is made up of 18 amino acids. The germline CDR1 and CDR2 sequences are MGHRA and YSYEKL. CDR3 region: CAGSQDFAGGITYNEQYF. CDR3 sequence (DNA): TGCGCCGGCAGCCAAGATTTCGCAGGGGGCATCACCTACAATGAGCAGTACTTC.

For this clonotype: One end of the junction is discordant with germline, which a read error may explain. This sequence joins TRBV2 and TRBJ1-6; D gene unclear. CDR3 size: 13 residues. CDR1 is SNHLY and CDR2 is FYNNEI in the germline V gene. CDR3: CASMGTGGSPPHF. As DNA, the CDR3 is TGTGCCAGCATGGGCACCGGAGGTTCACCCCCCCACTTT.

The J gene is TRBJ2-1, the V gene TRBV7-9; 10 bases fit TRBD2. Unmatched junction bases numbered 6, after V lost 5 bases and J lost 8 bases. Germline-derived CDR1 and CDR2 are SEHNR and FQNEAQ (reference sequence). This CDR3 has 14 residues. The CDR3 coding sequence is TGTGCCAGCAGCCAAAGCGGGGGGGCCGATGAGCAGTTCTTC. Amino acid sequence: CASSQSGGADEQFF.

There are a few counts of this clonotype. This chain joins TRBV4-2 and TRBJ1-2; no clear D gene. Germline V gene sequence: CDR1 LGHNA, CDR2 YNFKEQ. The CDR3 runs to 15 residues. The V end lost 0 bases, the J end lost 4 bases, and 12 bases lay between the germline ends. Here the CDR3 DNA reads TGTGCCAGCAGCCAAGAGGCGAGAGGGAGCTATGGCTACACCTTC. It codes for CASSQEARGSYGYTF.

In its sample, this clonotype was seen a few times. J is TRBJ2-5 and V is TRBV29-1, with D uncertain. V lost 4 bases and J lost 1, with 4 bases in between. The germline gives CDR1 SQVTM, CDR2 ANQGSEA. The CDR3 covers 11 residues. The CDR3 nucleotides read TGCAGCGTTGGATTCCAAGAGACCCAGTACTTC. It specifies CSVGFQETQYF.

V gene TRBV5-5 combines with J gene TRBJ1-3; D is undetermined. V dropped 6 bases and J dropped 7 bases, with 17 bases sitting between them. This CDR3 has 14 residues. The germline V gene has CDR1 SGHKS and CDR2 YYEKEE (reference sequence). For the CDR3, the DNA is TGTGCCAGCACTCCGACACCCACGGCGAACACCATATATTTT. Translation: CASTPTPTANTIYF.